The subject of this entry is one TCR beta chain. The CDR3 has 14 amino acids. The germline gives CDR1 SGHRS, CDR2 YFSETQ. V lost 3 bases and J lost 6, with 14 bases in between. The sample is drawn from a study of blood T cell repertoires in COVID-19. Study information: Material from acute and convalescent COVID-19 was sourced from the United States, Italy and Spain.

The data were produced by immunoSEQ multiplex PCR, yet TCRdb's version contains in-frame clones alone and is incomplete. The data show a few hundred thousand clones, with around 90% seen just once and approximately 2.4% held by the top ten. The source material was peripheral blood. The chain recombines TRBV5-1 with TRBJ2-3; D might be TRBD1 (6 bases). The origin of this receptor is a man aged 18 to 30 with active or convalescent COVID-19. The CDR3 loop is CASSSDRFLDTQYF. The CDR3 DNA is TGCGCCAGCAGCTCCGACAGGTTTCTGGATACGCAGTATTTT.